This T cell receptor beta chain was captured by sequencing in a study of cytomegalovirus exposure and HLA in healthy donors. Assay: immunoSEQ multiplex PCR; the TCRdb copy retains only in-frame clones and omits some. The sample holds 90,000 or so clones; around 84% are singletons and the top ten take around 20%. V gave up 3 bases and J gave up 4 bases, with 15 bases separating them. CDR1 is SGHTA, CDR2 FQGNSA, per germline. The CDR3 has 16 residues. Material: PBMCs. This receptor was obtained from a man aged 18 to 35 in good health and CMV-seropositive. This chain links TRBV7-2 with TRBJ2-2; D is undetermined. The chain's CDR3 is CASSFLGAPGTGELFF. CDR3 nucleotide sequence: TGTGCCAGCAGCTTCCTCGGAGCCCCGGGCACCGGGGAGCTGTTTTTT. Full variable domain (outside the CDR3, taken from reference TRBV7-2 and TRBJ2-2): GAGVSQSPSNKVTEKGKDVELRCDPISGHTALYWYRQSLGQGLEFLIYFQGNSAPDKSGLPSDRFSAERTGGSVSTLTIQRTQQEDSAVYLCASSFLGAPGTGELFFGEGSRLTVL.